This T cell receptor beta chain was captured in a study of control samples from healthy donors and cancer patients. Clones were sequenced by immunoSEQ multiplex PCR, and TCRdb holds only the in-frame ones, with some missing. The repertoire holds some 120,000 clones, with more than 85% as singletons. V shed 6 bases and J 8 bases; nucleotides not matched to a gene: 3. The CDR3 contains 11 residues. CDR1 and CDR2 from the germline V gene are SNHLY and FYNNEI. The sequence was collected from a young man in good health. The V gene is TRBV2, the J gene TRBJ1-1; 7 bases match TRBD1. The sample comprised blood. CDR3 region: CASSRDREAFF. CDR3 coding DNA: TGTGCCAGCAGCCGGGACAGAGAAGCTTTCTTT.